The next 17 T cell receptor beta chains were all read from a single sample in a study of T cells after yellow fever vaccination. TCRdb reanalysed the 5' RACE reads using MiXCR and keeps one entry per CDR3 protein. Seen here are 350,000 to 450,000 distinct CDR3 sequences, about 6% observed once, and the top ten hold about 15%. The input for sequencing was PBMCs, taken 5 days after the yellow fever booster vaccination. The receptor source for this set is a young man who received the YFV17D yellow fever vaccine.

This clonotype has a count of ten or more. This rearrangement joins TRBV19 to TRBJ1-6; the match to TRBD1 covers 12 bases. After removal of 3 bases from V and 10 bases from J, the junction contained 10 bases not matched to a gene. CDR1 is LNHDA, CDR2 SQIVND, per germline (reference sequence). CDR3 size: 17 residues. CDR3 sequence: CASSIGDPGQGASPLHF. DNA for the CDR3: TGTGCCAGTAGTATTGGTGATCCGGGACAGGGGGCCTCACCCCTCCACTTT. The variable domain in full, completed from reference TRBV19 and TRBJ1-6, reads DGGITQSPKYLFRKEGQNVTLSCEQNLNHDAMYWYRQDPGQGLRLIYYSQIVNDFQKGDIAEGYSVSREKKESFPLTVTSAQKNPTAFYLCASSIGDPGQGASPLHFGNGTRLTVT.

This clonotype was detected a few times. The rearrangement joins TRBV20-1 to TRBJ2-1; 10 positions agree with TRBD2. After removal of 5 bases from V and 9 bases from J, the junction contained 13 bases not matched to a gene. This CDR3 comprises 15 residues. Germline CDR1 DFQATT, CDR2 SNEGSKA (reference sequence). The CDR3 DNA follows: TGCAGTGCTTTTTTTCAGCGGGAGGGCCCGGGTGAGCAGTTCTTC. This gives the protein CSAFFQREGPGEQFF.

This clonotype was recorded at least ten times. CDR3 amino acids: CSATITAPGTGYTGELFF. The CDR3 DNA follows: TGCAGTGCCACGATTACCGCTCCCGGGACAGGGTACACCGGGGAGCTGTTTTTT. The chain joins TRBV20-1 to TRBJ2-2, with 9 bases identical to TRBD1. Germline trimming cut 6 bases from V and 3 bases from J; bases unmatched to any gene: 17. The CDR3 extends over 18 amino acids. The germline V gene has CDR1 DFQATT and CDR2 SNEGSKA (reference sequence).

This clonotype was counted between two and nine times. The rearrangement uses TRBV20-1 and TRBJ2-3; TRBD2 agrees at 9 bases. The CDR3 is made up of 15 amino acids. After removal of 2 bases from V and 5 bases from J, the junction contained 8 bases not matched to a gene. Germline-derived CDR1 and CDR2 are DFQATT and SNEGSKA (reference sequence). CDR3 residues: CSARSGTSIIDTQYF. In nucleotides, the CDR3 is TGCAGTGCTAGATCGGGGACTAGCATCATAGATACGCAGTATTTT.

This clonotype was counted a few times. The V gene is TRBV10-3, the J gene TRBJ2-3, with D unresolved. Looked up from germline, CDR1 is ENHRY and CDR2 is SYGVKD. The ends were cut back, 6 bases at V and 6 bases at J, with 7 bases in the middle. The CDR3 contains 11 residues. The CDR3 sequence: CAIRDLDTQYF. CDR3 sequence (DNA): TGTGCCATCAGGGATTTGGATACGCAGTATTTT.

In its sample, this clonotype was seen a few times. The chain combines TRBV20-1 with TRBJ2-7, with a possible D match to TRBD1 (5 bases). The CDR3 runs to 17 residues. V was cut by 0 bases and J by 5 bases, with 23 bases left in between. CDR1 is DFQATT, CDR2 SNEGSKA, per germline (reference sequence). CDR3 DNA sequence: TGCAGTGCTAGAGATGGGTTAAGGTCAGGGTCTAAAGACGAGCAGTACTTC. Its protein is CSARDGLRSGSKDEQYF.

At least ten counts were recorded for this clonotype. The chain has TRBV20-1 and TRBJ2-7; 8 nucleotides agree with TRBD1. Germline V lookup: CDR1 DFQATT, CDR2 SNEGSKA (reference sequence). The length of the CDR3 is 14 residues. The ends lost 0 bases at V and 5 bases at J; junction bases unmatched: 6. This chain's CDR3 is CSAREWTGSHEQYF. The DNA of the CDR3 is TGCAGTGCTAGAGAATGGACAGGGTCCCACGAGCAGTACTTC.

The V gene is TRBV5-4, the J gene TRBJ2-6; D is uncertain. This CDR3 contains 17 residues. V lost 3 bases and J 0 bases, leaving 13 bases between the germline ends. The germline V gene encodes CDR1 SGHNT and CDR2 YYREEE (reference sequence). The CDR3 nucleotides read TGTGCCAGCAGCTCGTGGCTGGCAGGCTCTGGGGCCAACGTCCTGACTTTC. Its translation is CASSSWLAGSGANVLTF.

This clonotype occurred many times. This chain connects TRBV5-4 to TRBJ1-5; D ambiguous. The germline gives CDR1 SGHNT, CDR2 YYREEE (reference sequence). V lost 0 bases and J lost 2, with 6 bases in between. This CDR3 region has 14 residues. The CDR3 spells CASSLAGGNQPQHF. The CDR3 DNA reads TGTGCCAGCAGCTTGGCCGGGGGCAATCAGCCCCAGCATTTT. Full variable domain (remainder filled in from reference TRBV5-4 and TRBJ1-5): ETGVTQSPTHLIKTRGQQVTLRCSSQSGHNTVSWYQQALGQGPQFIFQYYREEENGRGNFPPRFSGLQFPNYSSELNVNALELDDSALYLCASSLAGGNQPQHFGDGTRLSIL.

The gene calls are TRBV10-3 and TRBJ2-1; D gene ambiguous. Germline V gene lookup returns CDR1 ENHRY and CDR2 SYGVKD. V dropped 6 bases and J dropped 9 bases, with 18 bases sitting between them. CDR3 length equals 14 residues. CDR3 bases: TGTGCCATCAGCCCTCAACCTAAGAACGGTGAGCAGTTCTTC. Its protein is CAISPQPKNGEQFF.

This clonotype was seen more than once but under ten times. The chain is built from TRBV29-1 and TRBJ2-7; D not resolved. From germline, CDR1 is SQVTM and CDR2 ANQGSEA. The CDR3 is 15 residues long. V lost 0 bases and J lost 2, with 14 bases in between. CDR3 loop: CSVEDPGRRPYEQYF. The CDR3 DNA follows: TGCAGCGTTGAAGATCCGGGCAGGCGGCCCTACGAGCAGTACTTC.

This chain uses TRBV12-3 or TRBV12-4 with TRBJ2-4; D perhaps matches TRBD1 (5 bases). Trimming cost V 6 bases and J 5 bases, with 14 bases left between them. The CDR3 has 14 residues. The CDR3 is CASRLGRVENIQYF. Here the CDR3 DNA reads TGTGCCAGCAGGCTGGGCAGGGTTGAAAACATTCAGTACTTC.

This clonotype was seen a few times. The V gene is TRBV7-9, the J gene TRBJ1-4; D unclear. Germline lookup yields CDR1 SEHNR and CDR2 FQNEAQ (reference sequence). V shed 3 bases and J shed 8 bases, with 10 bases lying between them. This CDR3 has 13 amino acids. The CDR3 nucleotides are TGTGCCAGCAGCTTTATACAGACGGAAAAACTGTTTTTT. Protein product: CASSFIQTEKLFF.

This clonotype was seen ten or more times. V gene TRBV20-1 combines with J gene TRBJ2-3, with a weak D call TRBD1 (6 bases). V lost 5 bases, J lost 2 bases, and 11 bases lay in between. This CDR3 is 13 amino acids long. CDR1 is DFQATT, CDR2 SNEGSKA, per germline (reference sequence). This CDR3 reads CSARWTDTDTQYF. The DNA for the CDR3 is TGCAGTGCTCGCTGGACAGACACAGATACGCAGTATTTT.

This clonotype was counted ten times or more. The chain employs TRBV30 and TRBJ1-1; no clear D. The CDR3 runs to 13 residues. Trimming cost V 6 bases and J 4 bases, with 15 bases left between them. The germline V gene has CDR1 GTSNPN and CDR2 SVGIG (reference sequence). The CDR3 region is CACPRDGRTEAFF. CDR3 bases: TGTGCCTGCCCGCGGGATGGTCGCACTGAAGCTTTCTTT.

This clonotype was found many times. V gene TRBV6-2 or TRBV6-3 combines with J gene TRBJ2-6; D remains unclear. The V end was cut by 6 bases, the J end by 1 base, with 13 bases between. Germline V CDR1 and CDR2: MNHEY, SVGEGT. This CDR3 has 16 amino acids. CDR3 nucleotides: TGTGCCAGCAGCCCTAACATCGGGTCTGGGGCCAACGTCCTGACTTTC. Its translation is CASSPNIGSGANVLTF.

The sample holds many counts of this clonotype. This rearrangement joins TRBV9 to TRBJ2-1, with 8 bases that match TRBD1. Germline CDR1 is SGDLS and CDR2 is YYNGEE. This CDR3 is built from 15 residues. Trimming took 3 bases from V and 1 from J; bases not matched to a gene: 3. As DNA, the CDR3 is TGTGCCAGCAGCGAGAACAGGGGGTCCTACAATGAGCAGTTCTTC. It specifies CASSENRGSYNEQFF.